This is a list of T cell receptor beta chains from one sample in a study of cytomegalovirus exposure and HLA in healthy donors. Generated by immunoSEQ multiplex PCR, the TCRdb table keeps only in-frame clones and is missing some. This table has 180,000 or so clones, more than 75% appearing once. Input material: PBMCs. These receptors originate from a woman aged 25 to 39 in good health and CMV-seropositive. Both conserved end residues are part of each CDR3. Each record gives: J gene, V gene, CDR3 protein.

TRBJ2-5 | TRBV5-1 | CASSKGAGLGQETQYF
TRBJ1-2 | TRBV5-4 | CASSLGEMGRDGYTF
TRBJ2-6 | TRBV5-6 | CASSPGTGDFLGANVLTF
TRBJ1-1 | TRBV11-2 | CASSLDWRGSNTEAFF
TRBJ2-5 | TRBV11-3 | CASTPRTGQETQYF
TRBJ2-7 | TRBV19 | CASSIQGGGYEQYF
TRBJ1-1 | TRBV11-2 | CASSSHRGLTEAFF
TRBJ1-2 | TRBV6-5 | CASRGRGPYGYTF
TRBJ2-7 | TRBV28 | CATDWRQGEHEQYF
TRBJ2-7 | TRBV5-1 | CASSASDTNISF
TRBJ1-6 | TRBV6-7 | CASSYGRGEGNSPLHF
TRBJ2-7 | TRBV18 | CASSSPMGQGWDEQYF
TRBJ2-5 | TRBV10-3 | CAITPPGLQETQYF
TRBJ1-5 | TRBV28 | CASSLFGVSNQPQHF
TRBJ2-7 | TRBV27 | CASSYVERWSYEQYF
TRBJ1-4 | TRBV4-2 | CASSQGRPGRAGEKLFF
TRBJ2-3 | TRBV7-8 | CASSQTSGGRTDTQYF
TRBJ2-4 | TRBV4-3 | CASSQDHGGGGKNIQYF
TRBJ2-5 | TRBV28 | CASRPGDFQEAQYF
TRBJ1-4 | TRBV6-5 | CASSLRGGELFF
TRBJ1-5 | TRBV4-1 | CASSQGSLGAQPQHF
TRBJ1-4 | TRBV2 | CASSRDSDNEKLFF
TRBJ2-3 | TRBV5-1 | CASSPGWWTGGADTQYF
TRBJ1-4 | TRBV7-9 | CASSRQGANEKLFF
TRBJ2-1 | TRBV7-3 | CASSLQGLGEQFF
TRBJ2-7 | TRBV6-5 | CASSCDYEQYF
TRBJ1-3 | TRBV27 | CASSPSGGYSGNTIYF